This is a list of T cell receptor beta chains from one sample in a study of blood T cell repertoires in COVID-19. Measured with immunoSEQ multiplex PCR; TCRdb has only the in-frame clones, and not every one. Of about 300,000 clones listed, 89% are singletons. The sequencing input was peripheral blood. These receptors were taken from a woman aged 30 to 39 with COVID-19, enrolled during active disease. CDR3s include the opening cysteine and the closing phenylalanine or tryptophan. The D gene is left open where the match is weak. Size tells how often a clone was seen (once, few, many) or the class of an expanded clone, and some rows leave it out.

CDR3aa: CASSDPDSSVYNEQFF
CDR3nt: TGTGCCAGCAGTGATCCCGACAGCAGCGTCTACAATGAGCAGTTCTTC
abundance: -
d_gene: -
v_gene: TRBV2
j_gene: TRBJ2-1

CDR3aa: CASSITGQGGQETQYF
CDR3nt: TGTGCCAGTAGTATCACCGGACAGGGGGGTCAAGAGACCCAGTACTTC
abundance: once
d_gene: TRBD1
v_gene: TRBV19
j_gene: TRBJ2-5

CDR3aa: CASSLKPGLLVITGELFF
CDR3nt: TGTGCCAGCAGTTTAAAACCGGGACTGCTGGTAATCACCGGGGAGCTGTTTTTT
abundance: -
d_gene: -
v_gene: TRBV27
j_gene: TRBJ2-2

CDR3aa: CASNPGYGYTF
CDR3nt: TGTGCCAGCAATCCGGGGTATGGCTACACCTTC
abundance: -
d_gene: -
v_gene: TRBV28
j_gene: TRBJ1-2

CDR3aa: CASNRRDRPNQPQHF
CDR3nt: TGTGCCAGCAATAGGCGGGACAGACCTAATCAGCCCCAGCATTTT
abundance: -
d_gene: TRBD1
v_gene: TRBV5-6
j_gene: TRBJ1-5

CDR3aa: CASSPGTGSNEQFF
CDR3nt: TGTGCCAGCAGCCCTGGGACAGGCTCCAATGAGCAGTTCTTC
abundance: -
d_gene: TRBD1
v_gene: TRBV7-9
j_gene: TRBJ2-1

CDR3aa: CASSFSFGELFF
CDR3nt: TGTGCCAGCAGCTTCAGTTTCGGGGAGCTGTTTTTT
abundance: -
d_gene: -
v_gene: TRBV11-3
j_gene: TRBJ2-2

CDR3aa: CASSQDWGTGGDQPQHF
CDR3nt: TGTGCCAGCAGCCAAGATTGGGGGACAGGGGGGGATCAGCCCCAGCATTTT
abundance: -
d_gene: TRBD1
v_gene: TRBV4-2
j_gene: TRBJ1-5

CDR3aa: CASSFGLTNTGELFF
CDR3nt: TGTGCCAGCAGCTTTGGTCTGACTAACACCGGGGAGCTGTTTTTT
abundance: -
d_gene: -
v_gene: TRBV5-6
j_gene: TRBJ2-2

CDR3aa: CASSPKTGGGSSYEQYF
CDR3nt: TGTGCCAGCAGCCCAAAAACTGGCGGGGGGAGCTCCTACGAGCAGTACTTC
abundance: once
d_gene: TRBD2
v_gene: TRBV7-8
j_gene: TRBJ2-7

CDR3aa: CASSLGRGDGYTF
CDR3nt: TGTGCCAGCAGCTTAGGCCGGGGGGACGGCTACACCTTC
abundance: -
d_gene: -
v_gene: TRBV13
j_gene: TRBJ1-2

CDR3aa: CASSDGTDYNEQFF
CDR3nt: TGTGCCAGCAGTGACGGGACAGATTACAATGAGCAGTTCTTC
abundance: -
d_gene: TRBD1
v_gene: TRBV6-4
j_gene: TRBJ2-1

CDR3aa: CASSFGGFLYEQYF
CDR3nt: TGCGCCAGCAGCTTCGGAGGGTTCCTCTACGAGCAGTACTTC
abundance: -
d_gene: -
v_gene: TRBV5-1
j_gene: TRBJ2-7

CDR3aa: CASSEAGRALGVIGYTF
CDR3nt: TGTGCCAGCAGTGAAGCTGGCAGGGCTTTAGGAGTAATCGGCTACACCTTC
abundance: -
d_gene: -
v_gene: TRBV6-1
j_gene: TRBJ1-2

CDR3aa: CATSRSSYGYTF
CDR3nt: TGTGCCACCAGCAGATCCTCGTATGGCTACACCTTC
abundance: -
d_gene: -
v_gene: TRBV15
j_gene: TRBJ1-2

CDR3aa: CASSVTGPGEQFF
CDR3nt: TGCGCCAGCAGCGTGACTGGCCCCGGCGAGCAGTTCTTC
abundance: -
d_gene: -
v_gene: TRBV10-1
j_gene: TRBJ2-1

CDR3aa: CASSQVGRDTEAFF
CDR3nt: TGCGCCAGCAGCCAAGTGGGCAGAGACACTGAAGCTTTCTTT
abundance: -
d_gene: -
v_gene: TRBV4-1
j_gene: TRBJ1-1

CDR3aa: CASSYGHFRNQPQHF
CDR3nt: TGTGCCAGCAGTTATGGGCACTTCCGCAATCAGCCCCAGCATTTT
abundance: few
d_gene: -
v_gene: TRBV28
j_gene: TRBJ1-5

CDR3aa: CASDTNYGYTF
CDR3nt: TGTGCCAGCGATACAAACTATGGCTACACCTTC
abundance: -
d_gene: -
v_gene: TRBV2
j_gene: TRBJ1-2

CDR3aa: CASSLLTSGGAYNEQFF
CDR3nt: TGTGCCAGCTCACTCCTGACTAGCGGGGGGGCCTACAATGAGCAGTTCTTC
abundance: -
d_gene: TRBD2
v_gene: TRBV18
j_gene: TRBJ2-1

CDR3aa: CASSRGQGAPGNTIYF
CDR3nt: TGCGCCAGCAGCCGGGGGCAGGGGGCCCCTGGAAACACCATATATTTT
abundance: -
d_gene: TRBD1
v_gene: TRBV4-3
j_gene: TRBJ1-3

CDR3aa: CASRMTRVTEAFF
CDR3nt: TGTGCCAGCAGAATGACCAGGGTCACTGAAGCTTTCTTT
abundance: -
d_gene: -
v_gene: TRBV6-5
j_gene: TRBJ1-1

CDR3aa: CASSLVAFNRGPPDEQYF
CDR3nt: TGTGCCAGCAGCTTAGTTGCTTTTAATAGGGGGCCCCCTGACGAGCAGTACTTC
abundance: -
d_gene: TRBD1
v_gene: TRBV7-8
j_gene: TRBJ2-7

CDR3aa: CASSLQVRSEAFF
CDR3nt: TGTGCCAGCAGTTTGCAGGTGAGATCTGAAGCTTTCTTT
abundance: -
d_gene: -
v_gene: TRBV12-3/TRBV12-4
j_gene: TRBJ1-1

CDR3aa: CATSSSGGRHEQYF
CDR3nt: TGTGCCACCAGCAGCTCTGGCGGGCGGCACGAGCAGTACTTC
abundance: -
d_gene: -
v_gene: TRBV15
j_gene: TRBJ2-7

CDR3aa: CASSQGATVTYGYTF
CDR3nt: TGTGCCAGCAGCCAAGGAGCGACAGTTACATATGGCTACACCTTC
abundance: -
d_gene: -
v_gene: TRBV3-1/TRBV3-2
j_gene: TRBJ1-2

CDR3aa: CASSATGTGNQPQHF
CDR3nt: TGCGCCAGCAGCGCCACCGGGACAGGGAATCAGCCCCAGCATTTT
abundance: once
d_gene: TRBD1
v_gene: TRBV5-1
j_gene: TRBJ1-5

CDR3aa: CASSLDTRVAEAFF
CDR3nt: TGTGCCAGCAGCTTAGATACTAGGGTTGCTGAAGCTTTCTTT
abundance: -
d_gene: -
v_gene: TRBV11-3
j_gene: TRBJ1-1

CDR3aa: CASSSRLVGNTEAFF
CDR3nt: TGTGCCAGCAGTTCGAGGTTGGTGGGGAACACTGAAGCTTTCTTT
abundance: -
d_gene: -
v_gene: TRBV6-5
j_gene: TRBJ1-1

CDR3aa: CASSQGAGEKLFF
CDR3nt: TGTGCCAGCAGCCAAGGGGCGGGAGAAAAACTGTTTTTT
abundance: once
d_gene: -
v_gene: TRBV3-1/TRBV3-2
j_gene: TRBJ1-4

CDR3aa: CASIRQGRTEAFF
CDR3nt: TGTGCCAGCATCAGACAGGGAAGAACTGAAGCTTTCTTT
abundance: -
d_gene: TRBD1
v_gene: TRBV2
j_gene: TRBJ1-1

CDR3aa: CASIRLNSGANVLTF
CDR3nt: TGTGCCAGCATCCGACTCAACTCTGGGGCCAACGTCCTGACTTTC
abundance: -
d_gene: -
v_gene: TRBV2
j_gene: TRBJ2-6

CDR3aa: CASSQRPGGVDEQYF
CDR3nt: TGCGCCAGCAGCCAACGTCCCGGGGGGGTCGACGAGCAGTACTTC
abundance: -
d_gene: TRBD2
v_gene: TRBV4-1
j_gene: TRBJ2-7

CDR3aa: CATRLGTDTQYF
CDR3nt: TGTGCCACCAGACTAGGCACAGATACGCAGTATTTT
abundance: -
d_gene: -
v_gene: TRBV19
j_gene: TRBJ2-3

CDR3aa: CASSATGTVNTEAFF
CDR3nt: TGCGCCAGCAGCGCTACCGGGACAGTGAACACTGAAGCTTTCTTT
abundance: -
d_gene: TRBD1
v_gene: TRBV5-1
j_gene: TRBJ1-1

CDR3aa: CASSDYQSGNTIYF
CDR3nt: TGTGCCAGCAGTGACTATCAGTCTGGAAACACCATATATTTT
abundance: -
d_gene: -
v_gene: TRBV3-1/TRBV3-2
j_gene: TRBJ1-3

CDR3aa: CASSHRTDTQYF
CDR3nt: TGTGCCAGCAGCCATCGGACAGATACGCAGTATTTT
abundance: -
d_gene: -
v_gene: TRBV7-8
j_gene: TRBJ2-3

CDR3aa: CASSPGQGRESPLHF
CDR3nt: TGTGCCAGCTCACCTGGGCAGGGGCGAGAATCACCCCTCCACTTT
abundance: once
d_gene: -
v_gene: TRBV18
j_gene: TRBJ1-6

CDR3aa: CASSDYRASNQPQHF
CDR3nt: TGTGCCAGCAGTGATTACAGGGCCAGCAATCAGCCCCAGCATTTT
abundance: -
d_gene: -
v_gene: TRBV6-1
j_gene: TRBJ1-5

CDR3aa: CASSLVGLYGYTF
CDR3nt: TGTGCCAGCAGCTTAGTGGGGCTCTATGGCTACACCTTC
abundance: -
d_gene: -
v_gene: TRBV7-9
j_gene: TRBJ1-2

CDR3aa: CASSADRGNSYEQYF
CDR3nt: TGTGCCAGCTCAGCCGACAGGGGCAACTCCTACGAGCAGTACTTC
abundance: -
d_gene: TRBD1
v_gene: TRBV18
j_gene: TRBJ2-7

CDR3aa: CASSPTGREVYF
CDR3nt: TGCGCCAGCAGCCCCACCGGGAGGGAGGTATATTTT
abundance: -
d_gene: -
v_gene: TRBV4-1
j_gene: TRBJ1-3

CDR3aa: CASSPPEVMNTEAFF
CDR3nt: TGTGCCAGCAGCCCGCCCGAGGTAATGAACACTGAAGCTTTCTTT
abundance: few
d_gene: -
v_gene: TRBV2
j_gene: TRBJ1-1

CDR3aa: CASSLGLGVGYTF
CDR3nt: TGTGCCAGCAGCCTTGGTTTAGGAGTAGGCTACACCTTC
abundance: -
d_gene: -
v_gene: TRBV5-5
j_gene: TRBJ1-2

CDR3aa: CASSFRRTGGGEKLFF
CDR3nt: TGTGCCAGCAGTTTTAGACGGACAGGGGGCGGTGAAAAACTGTTTTTT
abundance: -
d_gene: TRBD1
v_gene: TRBV28
j_gene: TRBJ1-4

CDR3aa: CASSRGTYNEQFF
CDR3nt: TGTGCCAGCAGCCGAGGAACTTACAATGAGCAGTTCTTC
abundance: -
d_gene: -
v_gene: TRBV3-1/TRBV3-2
j_gene: TRBJ2-1

CDR3aa: CASSPRGSSTEAFF
CDR3nt: TGTGCCAGCAGCCCCCGGGGGAGTAGCACTGAAGCTTTCTTT
abundance: -
d_gene: -
v_gene: TRBV3-1/TRBV3-2
j_gene: TRBJ1-1

CDR3aa: CASSQAGHNEKLFF
CDR3nt: TGTGCCAGCAGCCAAGCGGGACATAATGAAAAACTGTTTTTT
abundance: -
d_gene: -
v_gene: TRBV3-1/TRBV3-2
j_gene: TRBJ1-4

CDR3aa: CATSTKDRSDQPQHF
CDR3nt: TGTGCCACCAGCACTAAAGACAGGTCGGATCAGCCCCAGCATTTT
abundance: -
d_gene: -
v_gene: TRBV15
j_gene: TRBJ1-5

CDR3aa: CASSPSLVQAGYNEQFF
CDR3nt: TGTGCCAGCTCACCGTCCCTTGTACAAGCCGGGTACAATGAGCAGTTCTTC
abundance: -
d_gene: -
v_gene: TRBV18
j_gene: TRBJ2-1

CDR3aa: CASSFLPGTDYGYTF
CDR3nt: TGTGCCAGCAGTTTTCTCCCCGGGACAGACTATGGCTACACCTTC
abundance: -
d_gene: TRBD1
v_gene: TRBV27
j_gene: TRBJ1-2